This TCR beta chain was captured by sequencing in a study of long-term antiretroviral therapy in people with HIV. Broader study findings: Records did not include ART adherence, viral resistance or therapy changes.

Remarks on this clone: No antigen is known for it.

Survey-level resolution applied to immunoSEQ assay v3.0. The repertoire was sequenced with immunoSEQ multiplex PCR; TCRdb's copy has only in-frame clones and lacks some. The table has around 30,000 clones, 95% seen once. V lost 3 bases and J lost 1, with 10 bases in between. The germline V gene has CDR1 SGHRS and CDR2 YFSETQ. The CDR3 loop spans 14 amino acids. V gene TRBV5-1 combines with J gene TRBJ2-5; perhaps TRBD2 as D (6 bases). The material sequenced was unsorted PBMCs, taken 5.3 years after starting antiretroviral therapy. The receptor was derived from a man aged 25-40 years with HIV. The CDR3 is CASSWAGRQETQYF. Written as DNA, the CDR3 is TGCGCCAGCAGCTGGGCGGGGCGCCAAGAGACCCAGTACTTC.